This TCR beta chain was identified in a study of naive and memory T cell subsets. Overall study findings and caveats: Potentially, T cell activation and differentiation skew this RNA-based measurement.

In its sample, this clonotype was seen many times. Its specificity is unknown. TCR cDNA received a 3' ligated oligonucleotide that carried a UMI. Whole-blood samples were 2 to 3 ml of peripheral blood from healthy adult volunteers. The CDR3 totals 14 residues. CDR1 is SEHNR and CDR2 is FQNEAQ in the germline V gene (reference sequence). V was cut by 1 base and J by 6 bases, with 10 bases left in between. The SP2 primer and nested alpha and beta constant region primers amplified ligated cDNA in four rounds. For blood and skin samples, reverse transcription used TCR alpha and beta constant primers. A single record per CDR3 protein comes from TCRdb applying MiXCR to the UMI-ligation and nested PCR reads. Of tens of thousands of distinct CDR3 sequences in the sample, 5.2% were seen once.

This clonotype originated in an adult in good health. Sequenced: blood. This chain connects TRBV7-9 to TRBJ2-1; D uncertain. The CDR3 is CASSLDQRSNEQFF. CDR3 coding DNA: TGTGCCAGCAGCTTAGATCAAAGAAGCAATGAGCAGTTCTTC.